Given below is one TCR beta chain in context. The antigen is undetermined. This entry is derived from a study of T-cell memory formation after mild COVID-19. Study in general: Largely, TCR clusters stayed within a single donor.

The study's findings and limits: There was no confirmation that second-wave clones peaking on day 37 were SARS-CoV-2 specific.

TCRdb reprocessed the 5' RACE reads with MiXCR, giving one entry per CDR3 protein. This table holds 550,000 to 700,000 distinct CDR3 sequences, over 15% found once. The CDR3 loop spans 15 amino acids. Trimming shortened V by 5 bases and J by 6 bases, and 19 bases separated the two germline ends. CDR1 is SNHLY and CDR2 is FYNNEI in the germline V gene. The chain carries TRBV2 and TRBJ1-1; D perhaps matches TRBD1 (5 bases). The sample taken for sequencing was PBMCs or a T cell subset sorted from them (not recorded which). This clonotype was obtained from an adult woman who had mild COVID-19 (a few samples of this study predate the infection). Cell type and time point are not known. The CDR3 nucleotides are TGTGCCAGCAGTCCACAGGCCCCGGAGGCGTCTGAAGCTTTCTTT. Translated: CASSPQAPEASEAFF.